The clone carrying this T cell receptor (beta chain) came up once. Its matching antigen is unknown. This entry comes from a study of T cell responses to AZD1222 COVID-19 vaccine. Study findings and constraints: Vaccine-related CD4 TCRs covered spike, predominating at 160-218 and 743-854. Baseline serology detected seropositivity in only five or six AZD1222 recipients.

The germline CDR1 and CDR2 sequences are SEHNR and FQNEAQ (reference sequence). CDR3 length: 14 residues. V dropped 5 bases and J dropped 1 base, with 11 bases sitting between them. The method was immunoSEQ multiplex PCR; TCRdb's version includes in-frame clones alone and lacks a portion of them. The table shows around 200,000 clones, with about 86% occurring only once. The sequence was collected from an adult in good health. The sequenced sample was peripheral blood, obtained on day 0 of AZD1222 vaccination. The J gene is TRBJ1-1, the V gene TRBV7-9; D remains ambiguous. Here the CDR3 DNA reads TGTGCCAGCAGCCCCCGAATCGAGAACACTGAAGCTTTCTTT. Protein sequence: CASSPRIENTEAFF. The full variable domain, with the rest looked up from reference TRBV7-9 and TRBJ1-1, is DTGVSQNPRHKITKRGQNVTFRCDPISEHNRLYWYRQTLGQGPEFLTYFQNEAQLEKSRLLSDRFSAERPKGSFSTLEIQRTEQGDSAMYLCASSPRIENTEAFFGQGTRLTVV.